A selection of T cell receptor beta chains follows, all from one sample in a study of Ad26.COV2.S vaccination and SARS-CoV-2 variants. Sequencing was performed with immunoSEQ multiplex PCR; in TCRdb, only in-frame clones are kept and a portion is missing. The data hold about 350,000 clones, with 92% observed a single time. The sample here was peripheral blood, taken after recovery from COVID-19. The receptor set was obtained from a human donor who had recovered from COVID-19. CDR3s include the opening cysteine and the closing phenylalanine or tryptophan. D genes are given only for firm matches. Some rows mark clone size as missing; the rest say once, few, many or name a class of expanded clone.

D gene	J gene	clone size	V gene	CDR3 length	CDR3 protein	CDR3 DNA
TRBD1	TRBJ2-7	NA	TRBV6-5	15	CASSRTGASSYEQYF	TGTGCCAGCAGTCGGACAGGGGCTAGCTCCTACGAGCAGTACTTC
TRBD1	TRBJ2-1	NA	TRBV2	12	CASYRGGNEQFF	TGTGCCTCATACAGGGGCGGCAATGAGCAGTTCTTC
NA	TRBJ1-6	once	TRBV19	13	CASGSRYNSPLHF	TGTGCCTCGGGCAGCCGATATAATTCACCCCTCCACTTT
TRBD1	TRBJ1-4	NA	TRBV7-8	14	CASSSGTGFEKLFF	TGTGCCAGCAGTTCCGGGACAGGGTTTGAAAAACTGTTTTTT
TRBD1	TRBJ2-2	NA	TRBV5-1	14	CASSPWTGTGELFF	TGCGCCAGCAGCCCATGGACAGGCACCGGGGAGCTGTTTTTT
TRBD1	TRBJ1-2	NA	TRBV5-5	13	CASSYYYRGFITF	TGTGCCAGCAGTTATTATTACAGGGGGTTTATCACCTTC
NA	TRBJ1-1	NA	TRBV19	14	CASSDGRGNTEAFF	TGTGCCAGCAGCGATGGCAGGGGTAACACTGAAGCTTTCTTT
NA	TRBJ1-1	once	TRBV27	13	CASSFTTNTEAFF	TGTGCCAGCAGTTTCACTACCAACACTGAAGCTTTCTTT
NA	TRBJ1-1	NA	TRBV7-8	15	CASSLGRGRNTEAFF	TGTGCCAGCAGCTTAGGTCGGGGGCGTAACACTGAAGCTTTCTTT
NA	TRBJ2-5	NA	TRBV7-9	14	CASSSLGVQETQYF	TGTGCCAGCAGCTCGCTGGGGGTACAAGAGACCCAGTACTTC
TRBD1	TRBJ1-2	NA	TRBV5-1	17	CASSLASGQGTNYGYTF	TGCGCCAGCAGCTTGGCATCGGGACAGGGTACCAACTATGGCTACACCTTC
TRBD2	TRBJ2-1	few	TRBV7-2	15	CASSPTSGVNNEQFF	TGTGCCAGCAGCCCGACTAGCGGGGTAAACAATGAGCAGTTCTTC
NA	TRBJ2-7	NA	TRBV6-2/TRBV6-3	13	CASSIGQSYEQYF	TGTGCCAGCAGCATCGGACAGTCCTACGAGCAGTACTTC
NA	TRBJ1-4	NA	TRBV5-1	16	CASSPGPQGSSEKLFF	TGCGCCAGCAGCCCAGGACCCCAGGGTAGTTCAGAAAAACTGTTTTTT
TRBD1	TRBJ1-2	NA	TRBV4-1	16	CASSQRAGGAKDGYTF	TGCGCCAGCAGCCAAAGAGCAGGGGGCGCTAAGGATGGCTACACCTTC
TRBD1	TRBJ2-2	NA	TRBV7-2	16	CASSQDRGLLAGELFF	TGTGCCAGCAGCCAGGACAGGGGGCTTTTGGCCGGGGAGCTGTTTTTT
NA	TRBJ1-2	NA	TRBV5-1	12	CASGGLQGGYTF	TGCGCCAGCGGGGGGCTCCAAGGTGGCTACACCTTC
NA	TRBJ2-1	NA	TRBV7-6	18	CASSGPRPRGKWDNEQFF	TGTGCCAGCAGCGGCCCCAGACCCCGGGGGAAGTGGGACAATGAGCAGTTCTTC
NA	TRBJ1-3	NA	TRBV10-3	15	CAISGGQALGNTIYF	TGTGCCATCAGTGGGGGGCAGGCCCTGGGAAACACCATATATTTT
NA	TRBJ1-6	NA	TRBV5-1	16	CASTMNRDAYNSPLHF	TGCGCCAGTACCATGAACAGGGATGCCTATAATTCACCCCTCCACTTT
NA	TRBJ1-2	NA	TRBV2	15	CASSVVLGGSEGYTF	TGTGCCAGCAGTGTGGTCTTGGGGGGGTCCGAAGGCTACACCTTC
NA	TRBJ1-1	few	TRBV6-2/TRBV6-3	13	CASTPSPRSGAFF	TGTGCCAGCACCCCATCCCCGCGGTCGGGAGCTTTCTTT
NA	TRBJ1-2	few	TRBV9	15	CASSVGGPANYGYTF	TGTGCCAGCAGCGTAGGAGGCCCAGCTAACTATGGCTACACCTTC
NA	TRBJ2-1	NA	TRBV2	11	CASSVWYEQFF	TGTGCCAGCAGTGTATGGTATGAGCAGTTCTTC
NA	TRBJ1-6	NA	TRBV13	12	CASTSGNSPLHF	TGTGCCAGCACCTCCGGAAATTCACCCCTCCACTTT
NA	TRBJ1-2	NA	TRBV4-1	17	CASSQGIGRLVNYGYTF	TGCGCCAGCAGCCAAGGGATCGGACGGCTCGTTAACTATGGCTACACCTTC
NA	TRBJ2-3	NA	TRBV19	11	CASSITDTQYF	TGTGCCAGTAGTATAACAGATACGCAGTATTTT
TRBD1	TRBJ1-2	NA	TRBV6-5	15	CASSPRDRVVYGYTF	TGTGCCAGCAGTCCCCGGGACAGGGTTGTTTATGGCTACACCTTC
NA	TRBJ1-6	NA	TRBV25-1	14	CASSEDRRNSPLHF	TGTGCCAGCAGTGAAGACAGGCGAAATTCACCCCTCCACTTT
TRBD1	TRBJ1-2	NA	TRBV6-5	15	CASRQGTGGLYGYTF	TGTGCCAGCAGACAGGGGACAGGGGGCCTCTATGGCTACACCTTC
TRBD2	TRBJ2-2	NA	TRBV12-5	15	CASGPRLAGPGELFF	TGTGCTAGTGGACCCAGGCTAGCGGGGCCCGGGGAGCTGTTTTTT
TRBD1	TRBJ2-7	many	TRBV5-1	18	CASSLARDRGELSYEQYF	TGCGCCAGCAGCTTGGCCCGGGACAGGGGTGAATTATCCTACGAGCAGTACTTC
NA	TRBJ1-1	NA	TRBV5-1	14	CASSRIDGNTEAFF	TGCGCCAGCAGCCGGATCGACGGGAACACTGAAGCTTTCTTT
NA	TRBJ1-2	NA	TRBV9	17	CASSGRDRLLAGYGYTF	TGTGCCAGCAGCGGGCGCGACAGGTTGTTGGCCGGCTATGGCTACACCTTC
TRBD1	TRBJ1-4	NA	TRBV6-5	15	CASTGTGGYSEKLFF	TGTGCCAGTACCGGGACAGGGGGCTATTCTGAAAAACTGTTTTTT
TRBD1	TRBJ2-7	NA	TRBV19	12	CASNDRGYEQYF	TGTGCCAGTAACGACAGGGGCTACGAGCAGTACTTC
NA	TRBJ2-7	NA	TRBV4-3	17	CASSQDYSFGTQRQQYF	TGCGCCAGCAGCCAAGATTATTCGTTTGGGACCCAGAGACAGCAGTACTTC
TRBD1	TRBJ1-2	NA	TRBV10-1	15	CASSESSTGAYGYTF	TGCGCCAGCAGTGAGTCGTCCACAGGGGCCTATGGCTACACCTTC